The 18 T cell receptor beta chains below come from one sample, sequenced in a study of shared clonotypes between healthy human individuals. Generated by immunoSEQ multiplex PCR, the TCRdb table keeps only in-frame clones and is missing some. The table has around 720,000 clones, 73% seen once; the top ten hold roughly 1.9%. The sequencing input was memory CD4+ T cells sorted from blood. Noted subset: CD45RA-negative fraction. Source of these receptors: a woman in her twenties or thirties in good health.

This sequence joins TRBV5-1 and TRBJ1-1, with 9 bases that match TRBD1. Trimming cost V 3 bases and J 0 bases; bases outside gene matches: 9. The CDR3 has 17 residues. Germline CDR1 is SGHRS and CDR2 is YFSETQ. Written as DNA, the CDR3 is TGCGCCAGCAGCTCAGTACAGGGGGCGGACCTGAACACTGAAGCTTTCTTT. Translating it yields CASSSVQGADLNTEAFF.

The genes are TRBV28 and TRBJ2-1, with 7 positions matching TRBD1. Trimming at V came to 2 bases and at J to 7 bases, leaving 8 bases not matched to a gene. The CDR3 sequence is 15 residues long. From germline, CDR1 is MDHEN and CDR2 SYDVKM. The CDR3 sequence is CASSLTTGMVNEQFF. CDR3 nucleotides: TGTGCCAGCAGTTTAACGACAGGGATGGTAAATGAGCAGTTCTTC. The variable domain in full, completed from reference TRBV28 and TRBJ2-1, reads DVKVTQSSRYLVKRTGEKVFLECVQDMDHENMFWYRQDPGLGLRLIYFSYDVKMKEKGDIPEGYSVSREKKERFSLILESASTNQTSMYLCASSLTTGMVNEQFFGPGTRLTVL.

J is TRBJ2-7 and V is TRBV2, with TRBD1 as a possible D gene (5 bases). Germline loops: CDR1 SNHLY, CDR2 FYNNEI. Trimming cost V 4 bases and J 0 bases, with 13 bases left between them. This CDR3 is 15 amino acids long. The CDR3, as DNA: TGTGCCAGCAGTGGACAGTTTTCAAGCTCCTACGAGCAGTACTTC. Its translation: CASSGQFSSSYEQYF. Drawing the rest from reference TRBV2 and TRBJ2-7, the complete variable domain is EPEVTQTPSHQVTQMGQEVILRCVPISNHLYFYWYRQILGQKVEFLVSFYNNEISEKSEIFDDQFSVERPDGSNFTLKIRSTKLEDSAMYFCASSGQFSSSYEQYFGPGTRLTVT.

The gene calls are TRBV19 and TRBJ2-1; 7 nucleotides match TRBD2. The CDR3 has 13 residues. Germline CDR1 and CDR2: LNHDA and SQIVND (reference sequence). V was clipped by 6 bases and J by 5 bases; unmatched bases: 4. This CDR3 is CASSFTSDNEQFF. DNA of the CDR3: TGTGCCAGTAGCTTCACTAGCGACAATGAGCAGTTCTTC.

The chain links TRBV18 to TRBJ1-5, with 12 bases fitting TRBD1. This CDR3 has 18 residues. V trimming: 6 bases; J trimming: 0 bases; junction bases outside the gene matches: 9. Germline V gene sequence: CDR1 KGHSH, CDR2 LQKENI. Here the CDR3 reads CASSTGTGGGYSNQPQHF. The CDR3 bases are TGTGCCAGCTCGACCGGGACAGGGGGCGGATATAGCAATCAGCCCCAGCATTTT.

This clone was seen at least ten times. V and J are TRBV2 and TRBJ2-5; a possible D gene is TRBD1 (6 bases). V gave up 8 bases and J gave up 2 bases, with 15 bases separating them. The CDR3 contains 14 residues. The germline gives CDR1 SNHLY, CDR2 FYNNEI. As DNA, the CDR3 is TGTGCCAGCGGAGAGTTTCAGGGGCAAGAGACCCAGTACTTC. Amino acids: CASGEFQGQETQYF.

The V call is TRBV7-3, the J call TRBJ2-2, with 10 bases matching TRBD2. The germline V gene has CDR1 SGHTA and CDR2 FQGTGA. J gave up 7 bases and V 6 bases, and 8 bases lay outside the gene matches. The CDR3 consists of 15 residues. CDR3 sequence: CASSSSSGRSGELFF. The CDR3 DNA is TGTGCCAGCAGTTCGTCTAGCGGGAGAAGCGGGGAGCTGTTTTTT.

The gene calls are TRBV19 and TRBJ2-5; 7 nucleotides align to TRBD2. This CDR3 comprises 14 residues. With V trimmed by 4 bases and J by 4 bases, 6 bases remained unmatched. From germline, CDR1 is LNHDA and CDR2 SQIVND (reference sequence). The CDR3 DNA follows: TGTGCCAGTAGTAGCGGGAGTAGGGGAGAGACCCAGTACTTC. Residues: CASSSGSRGETQYF.

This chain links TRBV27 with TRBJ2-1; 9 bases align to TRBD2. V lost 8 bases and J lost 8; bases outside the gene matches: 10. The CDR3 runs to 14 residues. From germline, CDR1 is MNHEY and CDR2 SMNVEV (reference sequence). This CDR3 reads CASSPLAGVYEQFF. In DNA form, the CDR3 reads TGTGCCAGCTCCCCTTTAGCGGGAGTGTATGAGCAGTTCTTC.

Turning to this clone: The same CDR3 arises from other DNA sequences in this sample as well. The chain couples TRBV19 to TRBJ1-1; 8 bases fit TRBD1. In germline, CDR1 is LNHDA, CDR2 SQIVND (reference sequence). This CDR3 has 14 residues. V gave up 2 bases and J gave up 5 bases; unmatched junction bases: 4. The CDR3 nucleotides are TGTGCCAGTAGTATACAGGGGGCTAGGACTGAAGCTTTCTTT. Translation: CASSIQGARTEAFF.

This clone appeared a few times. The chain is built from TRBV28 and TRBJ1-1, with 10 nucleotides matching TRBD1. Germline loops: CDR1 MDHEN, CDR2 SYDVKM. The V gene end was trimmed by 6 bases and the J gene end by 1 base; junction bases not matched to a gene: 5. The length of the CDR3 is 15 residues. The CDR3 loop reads CASRGQGPGNTEAFF. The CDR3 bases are TGTGCCAGCAGGGGACAGGGGCCTGGGAACACTGAAGCTTTCTTT.

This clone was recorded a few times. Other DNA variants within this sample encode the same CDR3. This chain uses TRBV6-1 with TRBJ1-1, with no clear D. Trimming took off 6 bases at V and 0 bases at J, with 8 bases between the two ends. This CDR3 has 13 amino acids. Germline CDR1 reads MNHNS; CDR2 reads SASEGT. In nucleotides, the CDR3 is TGTGCCAGCAGGAGAACAGTGAACACTGAAGCTTTCTTT. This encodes CASRRTVNTEAFF.

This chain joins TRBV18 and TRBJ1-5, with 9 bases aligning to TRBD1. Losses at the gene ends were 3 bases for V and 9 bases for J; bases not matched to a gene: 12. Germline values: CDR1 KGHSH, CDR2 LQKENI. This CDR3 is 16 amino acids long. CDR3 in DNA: TGTGCCAGCTCACCGGGACAGGGTATCTCCGCTCGGCCCCAGCATTTT. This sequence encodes CASSPGQGISARPQHF.

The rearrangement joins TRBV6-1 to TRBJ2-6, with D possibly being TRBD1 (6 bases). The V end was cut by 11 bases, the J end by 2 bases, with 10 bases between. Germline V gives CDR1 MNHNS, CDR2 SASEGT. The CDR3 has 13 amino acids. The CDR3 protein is CAGGRPGANVLTF. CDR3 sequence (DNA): TGTGCCGGGGGCAGACCTGGGGCCAACGTCCTGACTTTC.

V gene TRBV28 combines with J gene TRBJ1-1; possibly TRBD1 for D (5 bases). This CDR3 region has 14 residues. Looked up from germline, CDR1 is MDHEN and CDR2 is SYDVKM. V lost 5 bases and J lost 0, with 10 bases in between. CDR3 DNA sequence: TGTGCCAGCAGTCCCTACAGGATGAACACTGAAGCTTTCTTT. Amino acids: CASSPYRMNTEAFF. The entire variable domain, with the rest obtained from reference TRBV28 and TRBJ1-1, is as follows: DVKVTQSSRYLVKRTGEKVFLECVQDMDHENMFWYRQDPGLGLRLIYFSYDVKMKEKGDIPEGYSVSREKKERFSLILESASTNQTSMYLCASSPYRMNTEAFFGQGTRLTVV.

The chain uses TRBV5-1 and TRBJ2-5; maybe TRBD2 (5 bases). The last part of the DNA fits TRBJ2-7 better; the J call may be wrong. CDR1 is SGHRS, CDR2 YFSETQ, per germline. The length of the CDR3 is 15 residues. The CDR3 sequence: CASSLVRGISYEQYF. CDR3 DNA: TGCGCCAGCAGCTTGGTACGGGGTATCTCCTACGAGCAGTACTTC.

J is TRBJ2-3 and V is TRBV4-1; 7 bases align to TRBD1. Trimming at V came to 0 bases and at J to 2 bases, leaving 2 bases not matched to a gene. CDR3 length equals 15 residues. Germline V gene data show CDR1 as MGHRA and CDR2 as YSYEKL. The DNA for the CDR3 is TGCGCCAGCAGCCAAGAGGACAGGCACACAGATACGCAGTATTTT. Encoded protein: CASSQEDRHTDTQYF.

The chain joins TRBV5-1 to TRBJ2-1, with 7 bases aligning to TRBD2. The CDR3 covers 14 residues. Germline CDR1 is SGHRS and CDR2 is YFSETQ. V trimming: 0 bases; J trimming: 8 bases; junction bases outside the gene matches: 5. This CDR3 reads CASSLGTRADEQFF. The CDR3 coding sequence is TGCGCCAGCAGCTTGGGGACTAGAGCGGATGAGCAGTTCTTC.